This T cell receptor (beta chain) derives from a study of post-analysis software for immune sequencing data. Study results and limitations: TRBV5-6, TRBV5-1 and TRBV20-1 belonged to a set of roughly 5 TRBV segments that were more frequent in patients than controls. Batch-mates among the samples co-clustered strongly by F measure.

Unique-molecular-identifier-tagged TCR beta cDNA libraries were used. One entry per CDR3 protein results from TCRdb running MiXCR on the PCR reads. Of 750,000 to 950,000 distinct CDR3 sequences listed, under 60% were seen once; the top ten hold roughly 4.4%. Losses at the gene ends were 4 bases for V and 4 bases for J; bases not matched to a gene: 15. The length of the CDR3 is 18 residues. Germline-derived CDR1 and CDR2 are MDHEN and SYDVKM. This clonotype was seen only once. Its antigen is unknown. The rearrangement links TRBV28 to TRBJ1-5, with 8 positions matching TRBD1. This receptor was identified in a girl between 10 and 17 years old with multiple sclerosis. Sequencing used blood. The CDR3 loop is CASSSRTGTEWGNQPQHF. For the CDR3, the DNA is TGTGCCAGCAGTTCTAGGACAGGGACTGAATGGGGGAATCAGCCCCAGCATTTT.